This T cell receptor beta chain was identified during a study of CD8 T cells in ankylosing spondylitis. TCRdb redid the calling of the 5' RACE reads with MiXCR, one entry per CDR3 protein. The profile shows nearly 350,000 distinct CDR3 sequences, about 15% of them singletons. This clonotype was seen only a few times. Its antigen is not identified. Germline V CDR1 and CDR2: MGHRA, YSYEKL. Unmatched junction bases numbered 16, after V lost 0 bases and J lost 12 bases. The CDR3 runs 17 residues. General study points: In ankylosing spondylitis blood, a motif of seven to nine highly homologous TCR beta variants appeared characteristic.

Specimen: blood, either unsorted or a sorted T cell fraction (not recorded which). The chain employs TRBV4-1 and TRBJ2-1; TRBD2 matches 8 bases. The source is a male donor with ankylosing spondylitis or in good health (not recorded which). The CDR3 bases are TGCGCCAGCAGCCAAGAGTACCTCCTAGCGGGTAACATCCGGCAGTTCTTC. It is translated as CASSQEYLLAGNIRQFF.